What follows are 28 T cell receptor beta chains derived from one specimen sequenced in a study of glioma-infiltrating T cells after dendritic cell vaccination. Libraries were prepared by immunoSEQ multiplex PCR; TCRdb keeps only in-frame clonotypes and omits some of them. The sample contains around 32,000 clones, 90% of which appear only once. The sample consisted of blood, taken before dendritic cell vaccination. These receptors were collected from a human donor with glioblastoma.

Comment on this clone: Other DNA sequences in this sample translate to the same CDR3. This chain's CDR3 is CASMSTGTNSPLHF. The CDR3 DNA reads as TGTGCCAGCATGTCTACAGGGACAAATTCACCCCTCCACTTT. The chain links TRBV6-1 to TRBJ1-6, with D tentatively TRBD1 (6 bases). The germline V gene has CDR1 MNHNS and CDR2 SASEGT. V lost 7 bases, J lost 7 bases, and 14 bases lay in between. This CDR3 spans 14 amino acids.

This clone showed up just once. The chain combines TRBV7-8 with TRBJ1-5; 7 nucleotides align to TRBD1. CDR3 length: 15 amino acids. V lost 1 base and J lost 10; bases outside the gene matches: 10. Germline values: CDR1 SGHVS, CDR2 FQNEAQ. The CDR3 protein is CASSLVPGGRIPQHF. DNA for the CDR3: TGTGCCAGCAGCTTAGTGCCAGGGGGTAGAATACCCCAGCATTTT.

The chain employs TRBV6-6 and TRBJ2-2; 8 bases fit TRBD1. Per the germline V gene, CDR1 is MNHNY and CDR2 is SVGAGI (reference sequence). The CDR3 sequence is 15 residues long. Trimming at V came to 6 bases and at J to 1 base, leaving 4 bases not matched to a gene. The CDR3 sequence is CASRPTGGNTGELFF. CDR3 sequence (DNA): TGTGCCAGCAGACCAACAGGGGGGAACACCGGGGAGCTGTTTTTT.

The genes are TRBV4-2 and TRBJ2-7; TRBD1 might be the D (5 bases). The CDR3 runs 15 residues. With 0 bases removed from V and 4 bases from J, the gap between germline ends came to 13 bases. Germline V CDR1 and CDR2: LGHNA, YNFKEQ. The CDR3 nucleotides are TGTGCCAGCAGCCAAGAAAGGCAGGGCCTTTACGAGCAGTACTTC. This codes for CASSQERQGLYEQYF.

For the CDR3, the DNA is TGTGCCAGCAGCGCCGGGACAGGGACAAACACCGGGGAGCTGTTTTTT. It specifies CASSAGTGTNTGELFF. The V call is TRBV6-4, the J call TRBJ2-2, with 9 positions matching TRBD1. CDR3 size: 16 residues. With V trimmed by 6 bases and J by 2 bases, 7 bases remained unmatched. Germline V gene data show CDR1 as MRHNA and CDR2 as SNTAGT.

The chain links TRBV5-4 to TRBJ2-1; no clear D. The CDR3 extends over 12 amino acids. CDR1 is SGHNT and CDR2 is YYREEE in the germline V gene (reference sequence). V lost 3 bases and J 8 bases, leaving 9 bases between the germline ends. CDR3 protein: CASSYHRDEQFF. CDR3 nucleotide sequence: TGTGCCAGCAGCTACCATCGGGATGAGCAGTTCTTC. Drawing the rest from reference TRBV5-4 and TRBJ2-1, the complete variable domain is ETGVTQSPTHLIKTRGQQVTLRCSSQSGHNTVSWYQQALGQGPQFIFQYYREEENGRGNFPPRFSGLQFPNYSSELNVNALELDDSALYLCASSYHRDEQFFGPGTRLTVL.

The chain combines TRBV5-1 with TRBJ2-7, with 11 nucleotides matching TRBD2. The CDR3 sequence is 16 residues long. Germline CDR1 SGHRS, CDR2 YFSETQ. The V and J ends lost 7 bases and 0 bases, in that order; junction bases with no gene match: 9. For the CDR3, the DNA is TGCGCCAGCTCCCCGACTAGCGGGGCTCGCTCCTACGAGCAGTACTTC. Its protein product is CASSPTSGARSYEQYF.

This chain uses TRBV5-6 with TRBJ1-5; a possible D gene is TRBD1 (5 bases). This CDR3 is 14 amino acids long. V lost 0 bases to trimming and J lost 3 bases, with 7 bases between them. Germline-derived CDR1 and CDR2 are SGHDT and YYEEEE. Here the CDR3 DNA reads TGTGCCAGCAGCTTGGCCAGGGCCAATCAGCCCCAGCATTTT. Its translation: CASSLARANQPQHF.

The V call is TRBV4-2, the J call TRBJ2-5, with D perhaps TRBD1 (6 bases). CDR1 and CDR2 from the germline V gene are LGHNA and YNFKEQ. V was shortened by 2 bases and J by 3 bases, with 7 bases between the two germline ends. The CDR3 covers 13 residues. CDR3 residues: CASSQRTEETQYF. The CDR3 DNA reads TGTGCCAGCAGCCAAAGGACAGAAGAGACCCAGTACTTC.

With regard to this clone: Other DNA variants within this sample encode the same CDR3. This chain connects TRBV4-1 to TRBJ1-6; D perhaps matches TRBD1 (6 bases). The CDR3 consists of 19 residues. Germline loops: CDR1 MGHRA, CDR2 YSYEKL. Trimming pared 4 bases from V and 0 bases from J, leaving 19 bases between. The CDR3 reads CASSLEGVRGSSYNSPLHF. CDR3 coding DNA: TGCGCCAGCAGCCTAGAGGGTGTGAGGGGGAGCTCCTATAATTCACCCCTCCACTTT.

CDR3 region: CASSLGGRDYEQYF. CDR3 bases: TGCGCCAGCAGCTTGGGAGGCAGGGACTACGAGCAGTACTTC. V is TRBV5-1 and J is TRBJ2-7; D possibly corresponds to TRBD1 (5 bases). CDR3 length: 14 amino acids. The ends were cut back, 0 bases at V and 3 bases at J, with 10 bases in the middle. The germline V gene has CDR1 SGHRS and CDR2 YFSETQ.

Notes on this clone: Compared with germline, one end of the junction differs, possibly owing to a read error. The chain employs TRBV2 and TRBJ2-3; possible D gene TRBD2, 5 bases. The V gene's germline CDR1 is SNHLY and CDR2 FYNNEI. This CDR3 contains 13 residues. Here the CDR3 DNA reads TGTGCCAGCGGTGACGGGGGCACAGATACGCAGTATTTT. As protein: CASGDGGTDTQYF.

This chain connects TRBV6-1 to TRBJ2-6, with D uncertain. Germline V gene sequence: CDR1 MNHNS, CDR2 SASEGT. Trimming took 8 bases from V and 0 from J, leaving 5 bases between them. The CDR3 sequence is 13 residues long. CDR3 sequence reads: CASQVSGANVLTF. CDR3 DNA sequence: TGTGCCAGCCAGGTCTCTGGGGCCAACGTCCTGACTTTC.

The genes are TRBV4-2 and TRBJ2-7; 9 bases agree with TRBD2. The CDR3 length is 15 residues. Germline lookup yields CDR1 LGHNA and CDR2 YNFKEQ. V shed 3 bases and J 2 bases; nucleotides not matched to a gene: 5. The CDR3 here is CASSQEAGGPYEQYF. The CDR3 DNA reads as TGTGCCAGCAGCCAGGAAGCGGGGGGCCCCTACGAGCAGTACTTC.

The genes are TRBV19 and TRBJ2-5, with D perhaps TRBD1 (5 bases). Germline loops: CDR1 LNHDA, CDR2 SQIVND (reference sequence). The CDR3 sequence is 15 residues long. Trimming shortened V by 3 bases and J by 5 bases, and 16 bases separated the two germline ends. CDR3 nucleotides: TGTGCCAGTAGTATGTTCGGCAGGGCGGATGAGACCCAGTACTTC. This translates into CASSMFGRADETQYF. The full variable domain, rest sourced from reference TRBV19 and TRBJ2-5, is DGGITQSPKYLFRKEGQNVTLSCEQNLNHDAMYWYRQDPGQGLRLIYYSQIVNDFQKGDIAEGYSVSREKKESFPLTVTSAQKNPTAFYLCASSMFGRADETQYFGPGTRLLVL.

The chain couples TRBV14 to TRBJ2-1; perhaps TRBD2 as D (6 bases). The CDR3 covers 15 residues. V gave up 5 bases and J gave up 6 bases, with 17 bases separating them. Looked up from germline, CDR1 is SGHDN and CDR2 is FVKESK. CDR3 sequence reads: CASSVEVGGSNEQFF. The CDR3, as DNA: TGTGCCAGCAGCGTAGAGGTGGGGGGTAGCAATGAGCAGTTCTTC.

J is TRBJ2-3 and V is TRBV7-2, with a possible D match to TRBD2 (5 bases). Germline V gene data show CDR1 as SGHTA and CDR2 as FQGNSA. The CDR3 contains 15 residues. V was cut by 3 bases and J by 1 base, with 11 bases left in between. CDR3 sequence: CASSLGGFRTDTQYF. CDR3 coding DNA: TGTGCCAGCAGCTTGGGCGGGTTCCGCACAGATACGCAGTATTTT.

This clone was seen a few times. This chain joins TRBV6-5 and TRBJ1-1; the match to TRBD1 covers 7 bases. This CDR3 comprises 12 residues. V lost 5 bases to trimming and J lost 5 bases; unmatched junction nucleotides: 2. Germline CDR1 is MNHEY and CDR2 is SVGAGI. CDR3 coding DNA: TGTGCCAGCAGTGTGGGACAGACTGAAGCTTTCTTT. Translated: CASSVGQTEAFF.

This clone was observed a handful of times. V gene TRBV18 combines with J gene TRBJ1-2; no definite D call. V dropped 3 bases and J dropped 4 bases, with 9 bases sitting between them. The CDR3 totals 13 residues. Germline V gene lookup returns CDR1 KGHSH and CDR2 LQKENI. Here the CDR3 DNA reads TGTGCCAGCTCACCGGAAGCAGGCTATGGCTACACCTTC. The encoded protein is CASSPEAGYGYTF.

The rearrangement uses TRBV15 and TRBJ2-2; a possible D gene is TRBD2 (5 bases). V gave up 6 bases and J gave up 2 bases, with 10 bases separating them. Germline assignment: CDR1 LNHNV and CDR2 YYDKDF (reference sequence). The CDR3 covers 14 residues. Here the CDR3 DNA reads TGTGCCACCAGTTTGAGCGGCAACACCGGGGAGCTGTTTTTT. Protein product: CATSLSGNTGELFF. The full variable domain, with the rest looked up from reference TRBV15 and TRBJ2-2, is DAMVIQNPRYQVTQFGKPVTLSCSQTLNHNVMYWYQQKSSQAPKLLFHYYDKDFNNEADTPDNFQSRRPNTSFCFLDIRSPGLGDTAMYLCATSLSGNTGELFFGEGSRLTVL.

This clone turned up a few times. The chain is built from TRBV7-2 and TRBJ1-1; no firm D call. Germline values: CDR1 SGHTA, CDR2 FQGNSA. This CDR3 region has 13 residues. Trimming removed 7 bases at V and 0 bases at J, with 9 bases between. The CDR3 loop reads CASTQTVNTEAFF. The CDR3 DNA reads TGTGCCAGCACCCAAACAGTGAACACTGAAGCTTTCTTT. The variable domain in full, completed from reference TRBV7-2 and TRBJ1-1, reads GAGVSQSPSNKVTEKGKDVELRCDPISGHTALYWYRQSLGQGLEFLIYFQGNSAPDKSGLPSDRFSAERTGGSVSTLTIQRTQQEDSAVYLCASTQTVNTEAFFGQGTRLTVV.

The chain joins TRBV2 to TRBJ2-3; perhaps TRBD2 as D (5 bases). This CDR3 is built from 14 residues. Germline V gene lookup returns CDR1 SNHLY and CDR2 FYNNEI. Trimming took off 7 bases at V and 2 bases at J, with 13 bases between the two ends. CDR3 protein: CASITDSLTDTQYF. The CDR3, as DNA: TGTGCCAGCATTACGGACTCCCTCACAGATACGCAGTATTTT.

Remarks on this clone: The same CDR3 is also encoded by other DNA sequences in this sample. The V and J genes are TRBV5-4 and TRBJ2-3; possibly TRBD2 for D (5 bases). This CDR3 region has 13 residues. CDR1 and CDR2 from the germline V gene are SGHNT and YYREEE (reference sequence). Trimming left V 1 base short and J 9 bases short, with 12 bases between. The CDR3 DNA reads TGTGCCAGCAGCTTGCTAAGCGGCGACACGCAGTATTTT. This gives the protein CASSLLSGDTQYF.

This chain joins TRBV11-2 and TRBJ2-3, with a possible D match to TRBD1 (6 bases). The V end lost 5 bases, the J end lost 1 base, and 13 bases lay between the germline ends. CDR3 length equals 15 residues. The germline CDR1 and CDR2 sequences are SGHAT and FQNNGV. The CDR3 DNA is TGTGCCAGCAGCCCTACAGGGTTAGGCACAGATACGCAGTATTTT. Protein sequence: CASSPTGLGTDTQYF. The variable domain in full, with the rest retrieved from reference TRBV11-2 and TRBJ2-3, is EAGVAQSPRYKIIEKRQSVAFWCNPISGHATLYWYQQILGQGPKLLIQFQNNGVVDDSQLPKDRFSAERLKGVDSTLKIQPAKLEDSAVYLCASSPTGLGTDTQYFGPGTRLTVL.

Remarks on this clone: The sample carries other DNA sequences with the same CDR3. V and J are TRBV6-5 and TRBJ1-1, with a tentative D call TRBD1 (5 bases). From germline, CDR1 is MNHEY and CDR2 SVGAGI. CDR3 length: 15 residues. The ends were cut back, 0 bases at V and 0 bases at J, with 8 bases in the middle. This CDR3 is CASSYSDSLNTEAFF. CDR3 DNA sequence: TGTGCCAGCAGTTACTCAGACAGCTTGAACACTGAAGCTTTCTTT.

The rearrangement links TRBV2 to TRBJ1-2; 7 nucleotides line up with TRBD1. This CDR3 is 13 amino acids long. The V segment lost 7 bases and the J segment 8 bases; nucleotides outside the gene matches: 10. The V gene's germline CDR1 is SNHLY and CDR2 FYNNEI. CDR3 sequence: CASIGDSRGGYTF. CDR3 nucleotides: TGTGCCAGCATCGGGGACAGCCGAGGGGGCTACACCTTC.

The rearrangement uses TRBV11-2 and TRBJ1-4; D is unclear. The CDR3 totals 14 residues. Germline-derived CDR1 and CDR2 are SGHAT and FQNNGV. Trimming took 2 bases from V and 7 from J, leaving 11 bases between them. Here the CDR3 reads CASSLSQWAEKLFF. CDR3 in DNA: TGTGCCAGCAGCTTAAGCCAGTGGGCTGAAAAACTGTTTTTT.

The chain links TRBV6-5 to TRBJ1-5; D gene unclear. The CDR3 loop spans 12 amino acids. The germline gives CDR1 MNHEY, CDR2 SVGAGI. Trimming stripped 8 bases from V and 7 bases from J, with 12 bases between. CDR3 sequence reads: CASGFLSQPQHF. The CDR3 DNA reads TGTGCCAGCGGTTTTCTATCCCAGCCCCAGCATTTT.